These 30 T cell receptor beta chains came from one sample sequenced in a study of blood T cell repertoires in COVID-19. Using immunoSEQ multiplex PCR, the repertoire was profiled, and TCRdb retains in-frame clones only, with some absent. The sample has around 250,000 clones; around 87% are singletons. Source material: PBMCs or T cells enriched from blood (not recorded which). The receptors stem from a woman aged 45-65 years who had recovered from COVID-19.

The chain is built from TRBV7-9 and TRBJ2-1; 8 bases line up with TRBD1. CDR1 and CDR2 from the germline V gene are SEHNR and FQNEAQ (reference sequence). J lost 8 bases, V lost 6 bases, and 15 bases had no gene match. This CDR3 is 16 amino acids long. The CDR3 DNA reads TGTGCCAGCAGTCCAAAAGACAGACAGGGGCCAGATGAGCAGTTCTTC. Its translation: CASSPKDRQGPDEQFF.

The chain carries TRBV30 and TRBJ1-6, with 9 nucleotides matching TRBD1. Per germline, CDR1 GTSNPN and CDR2 SVGIG (reference sequence). The CDR3 length is 14 residues. The junction had 6 bases not matched to a gene; V was cut back by 4 bases and J by 8 bases. Here the CDR3 reads CAWKHRGLDSPLHF. CDR3 bases: TGTGCCTGGAAGCACAGGGGGCTGGATTCACCCCTCCACTTT.

The gene calls are TRBV19 and TRBJ2-1, with D possibly TRBD2 on 5 matching bases. CDR3 length equals 18 residues. The germline gives CDR1 LNHDA, CDR2 SQIVND (reference sequence). V lost 2 bases and J lost 0, with 17 bases in between. For the CDR3, the DNA is TGTGCCAGTAGTATAAGGTTCGGGGAATTAAGCTCCTACAATGAGCAGTTCTTC. Encoded protein: CASSIRFGELSSYNEQFF.

This clone was seen just once. This chain links TRBV12-3 or TRBV12-4 with TRBJ2-1; 7 nucleotides line up with TRBD2. V was pared by 5 bases and J by 12 bases, with 7 bases of the junction left unmatched. The CDR3 consists of 12 residues. CDR3 loop: CASSPTREWQFF. As DNA, the CDR3 is TGTGCCAGCAGTCCCACGCGGGAGTGGCAGTTCTTC.

The J gene is TRBJ2-1, the V gene TRBV5-1; 7 bases are a match to TRBD1. Germline CDR1 reads SGHRS; CDR2 reads YFSETQ. After removal of 0 bases from V and 4 bases from J, the junction contained 1 base not matched to a gene. This CDR3 has 14 residues. In nucleotides, the CDR3 is TGCGCCAGCAGCTTGGGACAGGGTTACAATGAGCAGTTCTTC. Translation gives CASSLGQGYNEQFF.

The chain joins TRBV29-1 to TRBJ1-3; no clear D gene. This CDR3 is 14 amino acids long. V dropped 1 base and J dropped 0 bases, with 7 bases sitting between them. Germline loops: CDR1 SQVTM, CDR2 ANQGSEA. Here the CDR3 DNA reads TGCAGCGTTGAAGTCGCGGACTCTGGAAACACCATATATTTT. Translation: CSVEVADSGNTIYF.

The chain recombines TRBV7-8 with TRBJ1-3; D remains ambiguous. Trimming took 0 bases from V and 6 from J, leaving 3 bases between them. This CDR3 spans 12 amino acids. The germline gives CDR1 SGHVS, CDR2 FQNEAQ. The DNA for the CDR3 is TGTGCCAGCAGCTTAGCTCTAAACACCATATATTTT. This translates into CASSLALNTIYF.

The chain joins TRBV19 to TRBJ1-5; TRBD1 matches 7 bases. Germline V gene lookup returns CDR1 LNHDA and CDR2 SQIVND (reference sequence). Trimming cost V 5 bases and J 4 bases; bases outside gene matches: 8. The CDR3 sequence is 15 residues long. The DNA for the CDR3 is TGTGCCAGTAGTGGTGAAAGGACAGGAAATCAGCCCCAGCATTTT. Amino acids: CASSGERTGNQPQHF.

This clone came up once. J is TRBJ2-7 and V is TRBV11-2; D gene uncertain. Germline V gene sequence: CDR1 SGHAT, CDR2 FQNNGV. Trimming left V 5 bases short and J 6 bases short, with 17 bases between. This CDR3 contains 14 residues. The CDR3 spells CASSLRFSPVEQYF. In DNA, the CDR3 is TGTGCCAGCAGCCTCCGGTTTTCCCCCGTCGAGCAGTACTTC.

This rearrangement joins TRBV27 to TRBJ1-2; a weak D match, TRBD1 (5 bases). Germline V CDR1 and CDR2: MNHEY, SMNVEV (reference sequence). The CDR3 has 13 amino acids. Trimming took off 2 bases at V and 8 bases at J, with 12 bases between the two ends. The CDR3 region is CASSLRVRTGYTF. In DNA, the CDR3 is TGTGCCAGCAGTTTAAGAGTTAGGACAGGCTACACCTTC.

The chain recombines TRBV19 with TRBJ2-1, with 7 bases matching TRBD1. In germline, CDR1 is LNHDA, CDR2 SQIVND (reference sequence). CDR3 size: 15 residues. The ends lost 5 bases at V and 7 bases at J; junction bases unmatched: 11. CDR3 sequence (DNA): TGTGCCAGTAGTGACCGAAAGACAGGGTCGAATGAGCAGTTCTTC. It is translated as CASSDRKTGSNEQFF. Full variable domain (rest looked up from reference TRBV19 and TRBJ2-1): DGGITQSPKYLFRKEGQNVTLSCEQNLNHDAMYWYRQDPGQGLRLIYYSQIVNDFQKGDIAEGYSVSREKKESFPLTVTSAQKNPTAFYLCASSDRKTGSNEQFFGPGTRLTVL.

The rearrangement joins TRBV20-1 to TRBJ2-5, with 9 positions matching TRBD1. The germline V gene encodes CDR1 DFQATT and CDR2 SNEGSKA (reference sequence). The V and J ends lost 6 bases and 2 bases, in that order; junction bases with no gene match: 7. The CDR3 has 14 amino acids. CDR3 protein: CSASPGTGQETQYF. CDR3 bases: TGCAGTGCCAGTCCCGGGACAGGGCAAGAGACCCAGTACTTC.

The V gene is TRBV29-1, the J gene TRBJ2-3; 11 bases align to TRBD2. Looked up from germline, CDR1 is SQVTM and CDR2 is ANQGSEA. With 0 bases clipped from V and 6 bases from J, the junction kept 11 bases outside the gene matches. There are 17 residues in the CDR3. As DNA, the CDR3 is TGCAGCGTTGAAGATACTAGCGGGAGTATGGCGGCTGATACGCAGTATTTT. This codes for CSVEDTSGSMAADTQYF.

The V gene is TRBV4-2, the J gene TRBJ1-5, with unresolved D. The length of the CDR3 is 16 residues. Trimming cost V 0 bases and J 6 bases, with 15 bases left between them. CDR1 LGHNA and CDR2 YNFKEQ come from the germline V gene. This CDR3 is CASSQDLQSPGQPQHF. DNA of the CDR3: TGTGCCAGCAGCCAAGATTTGCAGTCCCCAGGTCAGCCCCAGCATTTT.

This chain links TRBV11-2 with TRBJ2-7; no clear D gene. CDR1 is SGHAT and CDR2 is FQNNGV in the germline V gene. Trimming stripped 6 bases from V and 0 bases from J, with 18 bases between. CDR3 length: 16 residues. The CDR3 spells CASRKAAALFSYEQYF. The CDR3 DNA follows: TGTGCCAGCAGGAAAGCCGCGGCCCTCTTCTCCTACGAGCAGTACTTC.

The count of this clone is one. This chain links TRBV7-3 with TRBJ1-2; possibly TRBD1 for D (5 bases). Trimming removed 2 bases at V and 10 bases at J, with 26 bases between. From germline, CDR1 is SGHTA and CDR2 FQGTGA. The CDR3 is 17 amino acids. The CDR3 here is CASSLRSGFGGGHDYTF. The CDR3 nucleotides read TGTGCCAGCAGCTTACGATCGGGGTTTGGGGGAGGCCATGACTACACCTTC.

This chain uses TRBV19 with TRBJ2-1, with 13 bases matching TRBD2. CDR1 and CDR2 (germline): LNHDA, SQIVND (reference sequence). With 4 bases clipped from V and 1 base from J, the junction kept 4 bases outside the gene matches. This CDR3 has 17 residues. The CDR3 DNA reads TGTGCCAGTAGTAGCGGACTAGCGGGAGAGTCCTACAATGAGCAGTTCTTC. Its protein product is CASSSGLAGESYNEQFF.

The genes are TRBV21-1 and TRBJ1-2; the D call in the table, TRBD1, was not verified against the DNA. TRBV21-1 counts as a pseudogene. The length of the CDR3 is 17 residues. CDR3 nucleotides: TGTGCCAGCAGCAATTGTCGGGACAGATTATATAACTATGGCTACACCTTC. Protein sequence: CASSNCRDRLYNYGYTF.

This clone showed up just once. CDR3 region: CASSTGNSPLHF. CDR3 in DNA: TGTGCCAGCAGTACAGGGAATTCACCCCTCCACTTT. The chain has TRBV12-3 or TRBV12-4 and TRBJ1-6; TRBD1 is a possible D gene (6 bases). The CDR3 is 12 amino acids. V lost 5 bases, J lost 7 bases, and 6 bases lay in between.

This clone was seen only once. The chain couples TRBV19 to TRBJ2-1; 9 bases line up with TRBD2. Looked up from germline, CDR1 is LNHDA and CDR2 is SQIVND (reference sequence). With 5 bases clipped from V and 9 bases from J, the junction kept 11 bases outside the gene matches. CDR3 size: 15 residues. This CDR3 is CASSLPGLALGEQFF. CDR3 DNA sequence: TGTGCCAGTAGTTTACCGGGACTAGCTCTCGGTGAGCAGTTCTTC.

This chain uses TRBV3-1 (or the pseudogene TRBV3-2) with TRBJ1-2; 12 nucleotides agree with TRBD1. The junction had 5 bases not matched to a gene; V was cut back by 4 bases and J by 8 bases. Germline V lookup: CDR1 LGHDT, CDR2 YNNKEL (reference sequence). The CDR3 has 14 amino acids. The CDR3 region has the DNA TGTGCCAGCAGCCTCGGGACAGGGGGCCAGGGCTACACCTTC. Amino acid sequence: CASSLGTGGQGYTF.

V is TRBV11-2 and J is TRBJ2-1, with 14 bases aligning to TRBD2. The V segment lost 5 bases and the J segment 6 bases; nucleotides outside the gene matches: 3. Germline CDR1 and CDR2: SGHAT and FQNNGV. The CDR3 is 15 residues long. The CDR3 protein is CASSGLAGGVNEQFF. DNA of the CDR3: TGTGCCAGCAGCGGACTAGCGGGAGGCGTCAATGAGCAGTTCTTC.

The chain joins TRBV7-2 to TRBJ2-3, with 9 nucleotides matching TRBD2. This CDR3 has 15 residues. Trimming cost V 2 bases and J 2 bases; bases outside gene matches: 2. Germline lookup yields CDR1 SGHTA and CDR2 FQGNSA. Here the CDR3 reads CASSLPSGTTDTQYF. The CDR3, as DNA: TGTGCCAGCAGCTTACCTAGCGGGACCACAGATACGCAGTATTTT.

Comment on this clone: An end of the junction does not agree with germline; a read error may underlie this. The CDR3: CASSLGQLQETQYF. As DNA, the CDR3 is TGTGCCAGCAGTTTGGGACAGCTCCAAGAGACCCAGTACTTC. J is TRBJ2-5 and V is TRBV5-4; TRBD1 agrees at 7 bases. Germline assignment: CDR1 SGHNT and CDR2 YYREEE (reference sequence). The CDR3 extends over 14 amino acids.

The CDR3 DNA reads TGCGCCAGCATGACCACATGGGAGGACGAGCAGTACTTC. As protein: CASMTTWEDEQYF. The chain uses TRBV4-1 and TRBJ2-7, with D tentatively TRBD2 (6 bases). Trimming took 7 bases from V and 5 from J, leaving 15 bases between them. This CDR3 is built from 13 residues. Germline V gives CDR1 MGHRA, CDR2 YSYEKL.

The chain couples TRBV29-1 to TRBJ2-5; 7 positions agree with TRBD2. The CDR3 sequence is 14 residues long. CDR1 SQVTM and CDR2 ANQGSEA come from the germline V gene. V dropped 6 bases and J dropped 5; count of bases not matched to a gene: 12. For the CDR3, the DNA is TGCAGCGTCCACCTGGGAGGGTTGTTGGAGACCCAGTACTTC. It translates to CSVHLGGLLETQYF.

The chain employs TRBV27 and TRBJ1-1; TRBD1 might be the D (5 bases). Germline assignment: CDR1 MNHEY and CDR2 SMNVEV (reference sequence). The CDR3 extends over 13 amino acids. Trimming removed 6 bases from V and 6 bases from J, with 14 bases in between. The CDR3 here is CASRPFGASEAFF. The CDR3 DNA reads as TGTGCCAGCAGGCCGTTTGGGGCGTCTGAAGCTTTCTTT.

The rearrangement uses TRBV10-3 and TRBJ2-3; TRBD2 might be the D (6 bases). Per germline, CDR1 ENHRY and CDR2 SYGVKD. V lost 2 bases and J lost 0, with 9 bases in between. The CDR3 is made up of 15 amino acids. For the CDR3, the DNA is TGTGCCATCAGTGAGCGGAGCGGGAGCACAGATACGCAGTATTTT. Protein: CAISERSGSTDTQYF.

The CDR3 DNA reads as TGTGCCAGCAGCTTAGAGCAGGGCGCTGAAAAACTGTTTTTT. Residues: CASSLEQGAEKLFF. The V call is TRBV7-2, the J call TRBJ1-4, with D tentatively TRBD1 (5 bases). The length of the CDR3 is 14 residues. Trimming removed 1 base at V and 7 bases at J, with 10 bases between. Germline assignment: CDR1 SGHTA and CDR2 FQGNSA.

J is TRBJ2-3 and V is TRBV19; 9 bases map to TRBD2. Trimming cost V 8 bases and J 0 bases; bases outside gene matches: 6. Per the germline V gene, CDR1 is LNHDA and CDR2 is SQIVND (reference sequence). This CDR3 contains 15 residues. CDR3 sequence (DNA): TGTGCCAGTCGGTTAGCGGGGGCGAGCACAGATACGCAGTATTTT. It specifies CASRLAGASTDTQYF.